This TCR beta chain originates from a study of neurological immune-mediated disorders. Unsorted libraries were generated from 2 million PBMCs. These cells had been stored in RNAlater at -80 C. Trimming shortened V by 5 bases and J by 2 bases, and 14 bases separated the two germline ends. Germline assignment: CDR1 SGHVS and CDR2 FQNEAQ. The CDR3 is 15 residues long. Findings of the study overall: No clinical or MRI feature was associated with the multiple sclerosis repertoire cluster. The most TCR clonal expansion was seen in HTLV-1-associated myelopathy, whereas the least was seen in multiple sclerosis, below the level in healthy controls.

Whenever a sequencing run was performed, it yielded over 190 million TCR-beta sequences from 15-18 subjects. TCRdb analysed the 5' RACE reads with MiXCR anew, one entry per CDR3 protein. The repertoire holds approximately 65,000 distinct CDR3 sequences, with around 4% as singletons. This clonotype was recorded at least ten times. The antigen remains unidentified. The sample comprised PBMCs. The receptor was isolated from a man over 45 with multiple sclerosis. The chain couples TRBV7-8 to TRBJ2-3; a possible D gene is TRBD1 (6 bases). CDR3 loop: CASSTGRGHTDTQYF. Here the CDR3 DNA reads TGTGCCAGCAGCACCGGTAGGGGACACACAGATACGCAGTATTTT. Variable domain in full (rest from reference TRBV7-8 and TRBJ2-3): GAGVSQSPRYKVAKRGQDVALRCDPISGHVSLFWYQQALGQGPEFLTYFQNEAQLDKSGLPSDRFFAERPEGSVSTLKIQRTQQEDSAVYLCASSTGRGHTDTQYFGPGTRLTVL.